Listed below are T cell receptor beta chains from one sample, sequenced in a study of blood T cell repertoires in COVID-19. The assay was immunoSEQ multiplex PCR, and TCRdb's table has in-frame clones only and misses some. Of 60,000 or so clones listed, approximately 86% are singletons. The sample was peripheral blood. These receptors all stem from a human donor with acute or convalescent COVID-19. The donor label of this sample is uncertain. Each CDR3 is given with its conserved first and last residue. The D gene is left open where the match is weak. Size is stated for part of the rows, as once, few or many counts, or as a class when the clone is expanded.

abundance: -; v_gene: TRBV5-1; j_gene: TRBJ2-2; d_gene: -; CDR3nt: TGCGCCAGCAGCTCCAGGCGGGGGAACACCGGGGAGCTGTTTTTT; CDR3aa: CASSSRRGNTGELFF
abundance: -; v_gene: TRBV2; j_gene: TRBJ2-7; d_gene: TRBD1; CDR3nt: TGTGCCAGCAGAACCGGGACAGGGGACGAGCAGTACTTC; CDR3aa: CASRTGTGDEQYF
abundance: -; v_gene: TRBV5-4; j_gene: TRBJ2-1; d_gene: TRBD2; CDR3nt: TGTGCCAGCACTACTAGCGGGGACTCCTACAATGAGCAGTTCTTC; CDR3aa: CASTTSGDSYNEQFF
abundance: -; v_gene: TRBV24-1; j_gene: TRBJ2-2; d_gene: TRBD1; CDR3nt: TGTGCCACCAGTGACCCGGGACAGGGAGACACCGGGGAGCTGTTTTTT; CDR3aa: CATSDPGQGDTGELFF
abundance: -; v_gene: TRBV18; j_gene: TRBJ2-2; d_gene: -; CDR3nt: TGTGCCAGCTCGCCAACCGGGACACCTACCGGGGAGCTGTTTTTT; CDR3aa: CASSPTGTPTGELFF
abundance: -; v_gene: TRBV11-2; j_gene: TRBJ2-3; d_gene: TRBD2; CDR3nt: TGTGCCAGCAGCTTAGGGGCGGGAGGAGGGTTTTTGACAGATACGCAGTATTTT; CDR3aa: CASSLGAGGGFLTDTQYF
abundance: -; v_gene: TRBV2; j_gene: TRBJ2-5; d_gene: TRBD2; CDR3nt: TGTGCCAGCAGTGTATACGGGGGGGAGACCCAGTACTTC; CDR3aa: CASSVYGGETQYF
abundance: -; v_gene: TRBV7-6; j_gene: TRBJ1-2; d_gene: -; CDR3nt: TGTGCCTCTAGCAAGGACAGCTATGGCTACACCTTC; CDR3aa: CASSKDSYGYTF
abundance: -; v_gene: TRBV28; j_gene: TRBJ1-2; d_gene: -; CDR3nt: TGTGCCAGCAGGTTAGCAGGGGCTGGCTACACCTTC; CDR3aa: CASRLAGAGYTF
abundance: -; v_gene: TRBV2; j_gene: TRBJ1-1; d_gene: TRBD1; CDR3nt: TGTGCCAGCAGGCGGAACAGGGGGGTGAACACTGAAGCTTTCTTT; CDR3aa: CASRRNRGVNTEAFF
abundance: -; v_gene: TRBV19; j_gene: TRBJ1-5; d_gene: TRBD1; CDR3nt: TGTGCCAGTAGTATAGCTCCGGACAGGTTCGCCTATAGCAATCAGCCCCAGCATTTT; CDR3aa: CASSIAPDRFAYSNQPQHF
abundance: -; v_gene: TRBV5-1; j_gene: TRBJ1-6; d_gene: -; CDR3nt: TGCGCCAGCAGCTGGGGGGAAGGGTCACCCCTCCACTTT; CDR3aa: CASSWGEGSPLHF
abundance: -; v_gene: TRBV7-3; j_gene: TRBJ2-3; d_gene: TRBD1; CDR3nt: TGTGCCAGCAGCGCCGGACAGGGGGTCACAGATACGCAGTATTTT; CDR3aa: CASSAGQGVTDTQYF
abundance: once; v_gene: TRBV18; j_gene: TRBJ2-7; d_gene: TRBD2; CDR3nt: TGTGCCAGCTCACCTACCCTAGCGGGAGGCAACTACGAGCAGTACTTC; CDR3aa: CASSPTLAGGNYEQYF
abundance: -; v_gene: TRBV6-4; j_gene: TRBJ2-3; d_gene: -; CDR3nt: TGTGCCAGCAGCACAACGGACGGGACTTTGCAGTATTTT; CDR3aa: CASSTTDGTLQYF
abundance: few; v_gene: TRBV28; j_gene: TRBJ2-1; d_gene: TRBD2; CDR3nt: TGTGCCAGCAGGATAGCGGGAGCTAGGTATGAGCAGTTCTTC; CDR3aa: CASRIAGARYEQFF
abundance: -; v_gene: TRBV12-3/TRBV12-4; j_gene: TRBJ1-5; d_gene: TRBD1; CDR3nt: TGTGCCAGCAACCCCGGGACAGCTCAGCCCCAGCATTTT; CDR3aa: CASNPGTAQPQHF
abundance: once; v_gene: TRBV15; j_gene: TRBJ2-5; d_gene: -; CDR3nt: TGTGCCACCAGCAGGCGGACAGTGGTTGCACAAGAGACCCAGTACTTC; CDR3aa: CATSRRTVVAQETQYF
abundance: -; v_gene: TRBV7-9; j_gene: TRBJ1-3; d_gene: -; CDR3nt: TGTGCCAACCGGGGAAGTGACTCTGGAAACACCATATATTTT; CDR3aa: CANRGSDSGNTIYF
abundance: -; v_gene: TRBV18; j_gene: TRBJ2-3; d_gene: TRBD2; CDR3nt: TGTGCCAGCTCACGCGGGACTAGCGGGGGGGCCGCAGATACGCAGTATTTT; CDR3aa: CASSRGTSGGAADTQYF
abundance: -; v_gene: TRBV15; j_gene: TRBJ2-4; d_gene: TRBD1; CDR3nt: TGTGCCACCAGCAGAGACTTCCGGGACAGGGGCCTAGCCAAAAACATTCAGTACTTC; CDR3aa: CATSRDFRDRGLAKNIQYF
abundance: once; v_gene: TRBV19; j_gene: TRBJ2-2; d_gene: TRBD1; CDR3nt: TGTGCCTCCGTCGGGCCCCGGGACAGCGGGGAGCTGTTTTTT; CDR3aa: CASVGPRDSGELFF
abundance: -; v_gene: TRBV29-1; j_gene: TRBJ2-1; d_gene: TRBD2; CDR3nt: TGCAGCGTTGAATGGTGGGGCACCGTTAGCGGGAGTAGTCCTAATGAGCAGTTCTTC; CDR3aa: CSVEWWGTVSGSSPNEQFF
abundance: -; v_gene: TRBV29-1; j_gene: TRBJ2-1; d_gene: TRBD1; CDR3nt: TGCAGCGTTGAACCCGGGACAGGGCTCTCCTACAATGAGCAGTTCTTC; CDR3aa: CSVEPGTGLSYNEQFF
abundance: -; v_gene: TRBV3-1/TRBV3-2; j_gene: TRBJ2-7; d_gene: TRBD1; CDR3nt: TGTGCCAGCAGCCAAGATGCAGGGGGACCCTACGAGCAGTACTTC; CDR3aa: CASSQDAGGPYEQYF
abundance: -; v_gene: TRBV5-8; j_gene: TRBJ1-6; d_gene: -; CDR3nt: TGTGCCAGCAGCTCCACAGGGTTCTATAATTCACCCCTCCACTTT; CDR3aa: CASSSTGFYNSPLHF
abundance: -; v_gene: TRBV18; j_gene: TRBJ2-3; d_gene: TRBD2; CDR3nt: TGTGCCAGCTCAGGTCTAGCGGATCAAACCACAGATACGCAGTATTTT; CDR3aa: CASSGLADQTTDTQYF
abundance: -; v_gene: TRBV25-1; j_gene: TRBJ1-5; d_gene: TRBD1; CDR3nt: TGTGCCAGCAGGGGACAGGGGAACCAGCCCCAGCATTTT; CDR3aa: CASRGQGNQPQHF
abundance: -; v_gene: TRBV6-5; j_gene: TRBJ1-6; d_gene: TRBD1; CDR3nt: TGTGCCAGCACCAGGGGGGCTTCACCCCTCCACTTT; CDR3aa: CASTRGASPLHF
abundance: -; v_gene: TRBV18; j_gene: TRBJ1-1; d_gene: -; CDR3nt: TGTGCCAGCTCACCCGCGGGAGTCCAAGCTTTCTTT; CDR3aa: CASSPAGVQAFF
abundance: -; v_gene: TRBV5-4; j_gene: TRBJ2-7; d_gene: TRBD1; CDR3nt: TGTGCCAGCAGTCCCGGGACAGCGAGCTCCTACGAGCAGTACTTC; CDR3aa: CASSPGTASSYEQYF
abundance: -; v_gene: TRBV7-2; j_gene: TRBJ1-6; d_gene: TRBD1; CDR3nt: TGTGCCAGCAGGACGGCAGGGGGAGGTTCACCCCTCCACTTT; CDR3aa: CASRTAGGGSPLHF